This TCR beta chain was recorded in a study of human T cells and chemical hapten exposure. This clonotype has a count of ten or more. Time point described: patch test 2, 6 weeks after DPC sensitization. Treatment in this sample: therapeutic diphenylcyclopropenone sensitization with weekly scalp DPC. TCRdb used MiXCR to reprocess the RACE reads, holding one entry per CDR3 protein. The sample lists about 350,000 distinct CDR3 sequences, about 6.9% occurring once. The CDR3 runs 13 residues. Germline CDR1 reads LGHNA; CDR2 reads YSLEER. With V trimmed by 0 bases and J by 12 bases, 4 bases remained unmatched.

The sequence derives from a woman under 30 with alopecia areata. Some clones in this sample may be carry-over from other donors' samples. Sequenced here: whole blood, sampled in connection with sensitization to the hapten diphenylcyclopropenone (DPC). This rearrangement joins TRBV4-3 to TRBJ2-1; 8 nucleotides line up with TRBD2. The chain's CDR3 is CASSQETGGRQFF. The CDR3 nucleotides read TGCGCCAGCAGCCAAGAAACGGGGGGGCGGCAGTTCTTC.